The TCR beta chain described here comes from a study of blood T cell repertoires in COVID-19. Study context: The analysed material was cDNA or gDNA that came from T cells, B-cell-depleted T cells, or PBMCs.

Data came from immunoSEQ multiplex PCR; TCRdb stores just in-frame clones and leaves some out. The sample has tens of thousands of clones, around 90% seen once. V dropped 0 bases and J dropped 5; count of bases not matched to a gene: 4. This CDR3 contains 15 residues. Germline CDR1 LNHNV, CDR2 YYDKDF (reference sequence). The sequence derives from a woman older than 75 with acute or convalescent COVID-19. The rearrangement uses TRBV15 and TRBJ2-1; 7 bases line up with TRBD2. Sequencing input: peripheral blood. This CDR3 reads CATSREGAGNNEQFF. CDR3 DNA: TGTGCCACCAGCAGAGAAGGAGCGGGGAACAATGAGCAGTTCTTC.